A single sample is the source of the 8 T cell receptor beta chains below, sequenced in a study of blood T cell repertoires in COVID-19. Measured with immunoSEQ multiplex PCR; TCRdb has only the in-frame clones, and not every one. The table records roughly 180,000 clones, 86% of them present only once. The sequencing sample was made of PBMCs or T cells enriched from blood (not recorded which). These receptors were taken from a woman in her 30s who had recovered from COVID-19.

In its sample, this clone was seen once. The gene calls are TRBV19 and TRBJ2-7, with TRBD2 matching 7 bases. After removal of 5 bases from V and 3 bases from J, the junction contained 10 bases not matched to a gene. The germline V gene has CDR1 LNHDA and CDR2 SQIVND (reference sequence). The CDR3 consists of 15 residues. The CDR3 DNA is TGTGCCAGTAGTCACTCCGGGACTATCGGCTACGAGCAGTACTTC. This encodes CASSHSGTIGYEQYF. Full variable domain (missing parts from reference TRBV19 and TRBJ2-7): DGGITQSPKYLFRKEGQNVTLSCEQNLNHDAMYWYRQDPGQGLRLIYYSQIVNDFQKGDIAEGYSVSREKKESFPLTVTSAQKNPTAFYLCASSHSGTIGYEQYFGPGTRLTVT.

The CDR3 DNA follows: TGTGCCAGCAGTGAATTCGCACAGGCCATCAATGAGCAGTTCTTC. This encodes CASSEFAQAINEQFF. The V call is TRBV2, the J call TRBJ2-1; weak D call: TRBD1 (5 bases). This CDR3 is 15 amino acids long. CDR1 is SNHLY and CDR2 is FYNNEI in the germline V gene. V lost 2 bases, J lost 6 bases, and 14 bases lay in between.

The V call is TRBV11-2, the J call TRBJ2-3; 7 bases match TRBD2. Germline trimming cut 6 bases from V and 7 bases from J; bases unmatched to any gene: 4. In germline, CDR1 is SGHAT, CDR2 FQNNGV. This CDR3 comprises 12 residues. The CDR3, as DNA: TGTGCCAGCAGTCCGGGGGGAAATACGCAGTATTTT. Encoded protein: CASSPGGNTQYF.

The chain uses TRBV6-5 and TRBJ2-7; D is uncertain. Per the germline V gene, CDR1 is MNHEY and CDR2 is SVGAGI. The length of the CDR3 is 13 residues. V was shortened by 8 bases and J by 8 bases, with 19 bases between the two germline ends. The DNA for the CDR3 is TGTGCCAGCCTTGAGACAACCCCATTCCAGCAGTACTTC. This gives the protein CASLETTPFQQYF.

This rearrangement joins TRBV30 to TRBJ2-7; 7 positions agree with TRBD2. Germline V gives CDR1 GTSNPN, CDR2 SVGIG (reference sequence). The length of the CDR3 is 15 residues. V lost 0 bases and J lost 3; bases outside the gene matches: 8. DNA of the CDR3: TGTGCCTGGAGTGTTGCAGCGGGGCCCTTCTACGAGCAGTACTTC. It translates to CAWSVAAGPFYEQYF.

The V gene is TRBV7-2, the J gene TRBJ2-3; D may be TRBD2 (5 bases). Trimming took off 4 bases at V and 4 bases at J, with 21 bases between the two ends. Germline V lookup: CDR1 SGHTA, CDR2 FQGNSA. This CDR3 contains 17 residues. The chain's CDR3 is CASSSGGRPGRADTQYF. The CDR3 bases are TGTGCCAGCAGCTCCGGTGGCAGGCCGGGAAGGGCAGATACGCAGTATTTT.

In DNA, the CDR3 is TGTGCCAGCAGCAGGGGCCACGAGCAGTACTTC. It translates to CASSRGHEQYF. The genes are TRBV11-1 and TRBJ2-7, with D possibly matching TRBD1 (5 bases). The CDR3 has 11 residues. CDR1 is SGHAT and CDR2 is FQDESV in the germline V gene (reference sequence). The germline V and J ends were trimmed by 5 bases and 5 bases, with 7 bases remaining between them.

The chain has TRBV5-1 and TRBJ2-7; 7 bases are a match to TRBD2. CDR1 and CDR2 from the germline V gene are SGHRS and YFSETQ. This CDR3 contains 15 residues. The ends lost 1 base at V and 0 bases at J; junction bases unmatched: 4. CDR3 nucleotide sequence: TGCGCCAGCAGCTTGTGGGGCGGGAGCTCCTACGAGCAGTACTTC. It translates to CASSLWGGSSYEQYF.